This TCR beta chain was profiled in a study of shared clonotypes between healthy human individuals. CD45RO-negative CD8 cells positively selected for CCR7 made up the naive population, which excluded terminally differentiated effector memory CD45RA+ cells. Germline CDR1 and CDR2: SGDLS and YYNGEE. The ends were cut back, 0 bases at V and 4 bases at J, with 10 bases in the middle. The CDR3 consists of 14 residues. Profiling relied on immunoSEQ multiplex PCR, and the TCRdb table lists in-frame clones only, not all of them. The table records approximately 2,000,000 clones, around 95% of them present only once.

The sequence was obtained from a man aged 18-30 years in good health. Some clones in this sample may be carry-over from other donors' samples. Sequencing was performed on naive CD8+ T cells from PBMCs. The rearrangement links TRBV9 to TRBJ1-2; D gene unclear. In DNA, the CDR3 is TGTGCCAGCAGCGTAGGGTGGGCTTCCTATGGCTACACCTTC. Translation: CASSVGWASYGYTF.